This TCR beta chain was identified in a study of patients and donors after allogeneic stem cell transplantation. In its sample, this clonotype was seen a few times. The CDR3 spans 15 residues. V shed 1 base and J shed 4 bases, with 13 bases lying between them. Germline-derived CDR1 and CDR2 are MDHEN and SYDVKM. TCRdb fed the RT-PCR reads into MiXCR, producing one record per CDR3 protein. The sample lists around 200,000 distinct CDR3 sequences; about 38% were seen once. The J gene is TRBJ1-2, the V gene TRBV28; D call uncertain. The sequence was obtained from a human donor who was either an allogeneic HSCT recipient or a stem cell or donor lymphocyte infusion donor (not recorded which). It is not recorded whose cells these are; they may come from a transplant donor. Sequences were obtained from blood, either unsorted or a sorted T cell fraction (not recorded which). The CDR3 region is CASSLSLPGIYGYTF. In DNA, the CDR3 is TGTGCCAGCAGTTTATCCCTACCTGGGATCTATGGCTACACCTTC.